Listed here is a single T cell receptor beta chain. TCRdb independently ran MiXCR on the 5' RACE reads; one entry per CDR3 protein. Of 450,000 or so distinct CDR3 sequences listed, 20% to 25% are singletons. The CDR3 runs to 12 residues. Trimming cost V 4 bases and J 4 bases, with 7 bases left between them. Germline loops: CDR1 SGHAT, CDR2 FQNNGV. These data are taken from a study of identical twins. The same sample was also studied in work on T cells expressing NK-cell markers.

The specimen sequenced was CD4+ T cells sorted from blood. The chain joins TRBV11-2 to TRBJ1-2; D gene unclear. This clonotype was sampled from a woman younger than 30 in good health. The CDR3, as DNA: TGTGCCAGCAGCTCCCACCCCTATGGCTACACCTTC. As protein: CASSSHPYGYTF.